The entry that follows covers one TCR beta chain sequence. Its antigen is unknown. Trimming took off 8 bases at V and 3 bases at J, with 18 bases between the two ends. Germline V gene lookup returns CDR1 SQVTM and CDR2 ANQGSEA. This CDR3 region has 14 residues. The source of the sample is a study of post-analysis software for immune sequencing data. Whole-study results and caveats: Several TRBV segments (TRBV5-6, TRBV5-1 and TRBV20-1 among them) occurred more frequently in patients than in controls.

Carried by the TCR beta cDNA libraries were unique molecular identifiers. TCRdb fed the PCR reads into MiXCR, producing one record per CDR3 protein. Among roughly 730,000 distinct CDR3 sequences listed, roughly 30% were seen once. The chain recombines TRBV29-1 with TRBJ2-3; D is uncertain. The sequence was collected from a girl between 5 and 17 years old with multiple sclerosis. The sample was blood. The CDR3 nucleotides read TGCAGCCACGAGGCGGTTTTTGGAACAGATACGCAGTATTTT. Translating gives CSHEAVFGTDTQYF.